Following are 25 T cell receptor beta chains from one sample sequenced in a study of blood T cell repertoires in COVID-19. Some clones are missing from TCRdb's copy, which holds only in-frame ones; the method was immunoSEQ multiplex PCR. The sample yields roughly 500,000 clones, over 75% seen once. The sequenced sample consisted of PBMCs or T cells enriched from blood (not recorded which). The receptors were sampled from a middle-aged woman who had recovered from COVID-19.

The rearrangement joins TRBV10-3 to TRBJ1-2; 8 bases fit TRBD1. This CDR3 spans 17 amino acids. Germline V lookup: CDR1 ENHRY, CDR2 SYGVKD. The J segment lost 3 bases and the V segment lost 0 bases, leaving 9 bases of the junction unmatched. The CDR3 nucleotides are TGTGCCATCAGTGAGTCCGTTACAGGGGGGATCTACTATGGCTACACCTTC. Residues: CAISESVTGGIYYGYTF.

Only a few counts were recorded for this clone. This chain joins TRBV19 and TRBJ1-1, with D hard to call. The ends were cut back, 3 bases at V and 1 base at J, with 9 bases in the middle. CDR1 and CDR2 from the germline V gene are LNHDA and SQIVND (reference sequence). The CDR3 is 14 residues long. CDR3 DNA sequence: TGTGCCAGTAGTATGCTGGCAGAGAACACTGAAGCTTTCTTT. Encoded protein: CASSMLAENTEAFF.

The chain combines TRBV7-9 with TRBJ1-1, with no clear D. Trimming took off 2 bases at V and 5 bases at J, with 15 bases between the two ends. This CDR3 region has 15 residues. Germline assignment: CDR1 SEHNR and CDR2 FQNEAQ (reference sequence). This CDR3 reads CASSLQVGGKTEAFF. Written as DNA, the CDR3 is TGTGCCAGCAGCTTACAGGTAGGCGGGAAAACTGAAGCTTTCTTT.

Here the CDR3 DNA reads TGTGCCTGGACTCTCCGGGACAGGGATCAGCGAGGCTACACCTTC. This sequence encodes CAWTLRDRDQRGYTF. J is TRBJ1-2 and V is TRBV30, with 9 nucleotides matching TRBD1. Germline loops: CDR1 GTSNPN, CDR2 SVGIG (reference sequence). CDR3 size: 15 residues. V lost 4 bases to trimming and J lost 8 bases; unmatched junction nucleotides: 14.

This clone was seen a few times. The J gene is TRBJ2-1, the V gene TRBV2; the match to TRBD2 covers 14 bases. The J segment lost 6 bases and the V segment lost 6 bases, leaving 4 bases of the junction unmatched. The CDR3 spans 15 residues. Germline CDR1 SNHLY, CDR2 FYNNEI. The CDR3 sequence: CASRRGTSGSNEQFF. CDR3 sequence (DNA): TGTGCCAGCAGAAGGGGGACTAGCGGGAGCAATGAGCAGTTCTTC.

A single count supports this clone. This chain uses TRBV5-1 with TRBJ1-4; unclear D gene. Between the trimmed V and J ends, which lost 0 bases and 5 bases, there was a span of 8 bases. Germline values: CDR1 SGHRS, CDR2 YFSETQ. This CDR3 is built from 14 residues. In DNA, the CDR3 is TGCGCCAGCAGCTTGGGGTTGCAGAATGAAAAACTGTTTTTT. Its translation is CASSLGLQNEKLFF.

The chain carries TRBV5-1 and TRBJ1-2, with TRBD1 matching over 9 bases. Germline trimming cut 4 bases from V and 7 bases from J; bases unmatched to any gene: 5. The CDR3 loop spans 13 amino acids. Germline V gives CDR1 SGHRS, CDR2 YFSETQ. The CDR3 sequence: CASSGGQGGGYTF. The CDR3 DNA reads as TGCGCCAGCAGCGGGGGACAGGGTGGTGGCTACACCTTC.

The V call is TRBV3-1 (or the pseudogene TRBV3-2), the J call TRBJ2-7; 11 positions match TRBD2. CDR1 is LGHDT and CDR2 is YNNKEL in the germline V gene (reference sequence). The trim removed 4 bases at V and 7 bases at J, leaving 6 bases unmatched. The CDR3 is 14 amino acids. CDR3 sequence: CASSLSGRGKEQYF. For the CDR3, the DNA is TGTGCCAGCAGCCTTAGCGGGAGGGGGAAAGAGCAGTACTTC.

This sequence joins TRBV5-1 and TRBJ2-3; D possibly corresponds to TRBD1 (6 bases). V gave up 4 bases and J gave up 2 bases, with 17 bases separating them. The length of the CDR3 is 16 residues. Per the germline V gene, CDR1 is SGHRS and CDR2 is YFSETQ. The CDR3, as DNA: TGCGCCAGCAGCCAACAAAACAGGGCTTACACAGATACGCAGTATTTT. This sequence encodes CASSQQNRAYTDTQYF.

This clone was counted a few times. This chain uses TRBV5-5 with TRBJ1-1; 11 positions agree with TRBD1. This CDR3 spans 15 amino acids. The germline CDR1 and CDR2 sequences are SGHKS and YYEKEE (reference sequence). J was trimmed by 5 bases and V by 4 bases; bases with no gene match: 7. Here the CDR3 reads CASSEDRGLGTEAFF. Written as DNA, the CDR3 is TGTGCCAGCAGCGAGGACAGGGGGCTAGGGACTGAAGCTTTCTTT.

The chain recombines TRBV5-4 with TRBJ2-5, with D hard to call. This CDR3 spans 17 amino acids. Trimming removed 0 bases from V and 0 bases from J, with 15 bases in between. CDR1 is SGHNT and CDR2 is YYREEE in the germline V gene (reference sequence). This chain's CDR3 is CASSLVGGAAYQETQYF. For the CDR3, the DNA is TGTGCCAGCAGCTTGGTTGGCGGAGCAGCGTACCAAGAGACCCAGTACTTC.

The J gene is TRBJ2-7, the V gene TRBV27; 9 positions agree with TRBD1. V lost 5 bases, J lost 3 bases, and 17 bases stayed unmatched. Germline CDR1 is MNHEY and CDR2 is SMNVEV (reference sequence). The CDR3 runs to 18 residues. CDR3 residues: CASSKRPFIRDRDYEQYF. The CDR3 nucleotides read TGTGCCAGCAGTAAGCGGCCGTTTATTCGGGACAGGGACTACGAGCAGTACTTC.

The chain uses TRBV24-1 and TRBJ2-2, with 7 bases fitting TRBD2. Germline CDR1 KGHDR, CDR2 SFDVKD. This CDR3 has 15 amino acids. V was clipped by 8 bases and J by 7 bases; unmatched bases: 12. CDR3 residues: CATIRRGEAIGELFF. The CDR3 DNA is TGTGCCACCATCCGCCGGGGGGAGGCAATCGGGGAGCTGTTTTTT.

The rearrangement joins TRBV27 to TRBJ1-5; D is perhaps TRBD1 (5 bases). This CDR3 spans 15 amino acids. V shed 5 bases and J shed 5 bases, with 16 bases lying between them. CDR1 and CDR2 from the germline V gene are MNHEY and SMNVEV (reference sequence). DNA of the CDR3: TGTGCCAGCAGTCCCTTGGGGGGGAGGTATCAGCCCCAGCATTTT. Its protein product is CASSPLGGRYQPQHF.

V is TRBV29-1 and J is TRBJ2-7; a possible D gene is TRBD2 (5 bases). CDR3 length equals 12 residues. Germline CDR1 and CDR2: SQVTM and ANQGSEA. As DNA, the CDR3 is TGCAGTGCCGGGGTGAGGGATTACGAGCAGTACTTC. It translates to CSAGVRDYEQYF.

This sequence joins TRBV7-9 and TRBJ2-7; tentative D call: TRBD1 (6 bases). Per the germline V gene, CDR1 is SEHNR and CDR2 is FQNEAQ (reference sequence). V was trimmed by 7 bases and J by 3 bases, leaving 16 bases between them. CDR3 size: 14 residues. The CDR3 sequence: CASTNSGTYYEQYF. CDR3 nucleotide sequence: TGTGCCAGCACCAATTCCGGGACATACTACGAGCAGTACTTC.

This sequence joins TRBV5-1 and TRBJ1-4; 7 positions agree with TRBD1. Looked up from germline, CDR1 is SGHRS and CDR2 is YFSETQ. V lost 8 bases, J lost 8 bases, and 12 bases stayed unmatched. The CDR3 is 14 residues long. The CDR3: CARDVRGRQEKLFF. CDR3 sequence (DNA): TGCGCCAGGGACGTGAGGGGGCGCCAAGAAAAACTGTTTTTT.

The chain joins TRBV3-1 (or the pseudogene TRBV3-2) to TRBJ2-3, with a weak D call TRBD2 (7 bases). Trimming left V 4 bases short and J 0 bases short, with 14 bases between. CDR3 length: 16 residues. CDR1 and CDR2 from the germline V gene are LGHDT and YNNKEL (reference sequence). The CDR3 nucleotides are TGTGCCAGCAGCCGCGGTCGGGGGGCTAGCACAGATACGCAGTATTTT. Its translation: CASSRGRGASTDTQYF.

CDR3 protein: CASSLELAKDEQFF. CDR3 DNA: TGTGCCAGCAGCTTAGAACTAGCGAAAGATGAGCAGTTCTTC. The chain is built from TRBV7-2 and TRBJ2-1; 7 positions match TRBD2. CDR1 is SGHTA and CDR2 is FQGNSA in the germline V gene. CDR3 size: 14 residues. V lost 1 base, J lost 8 bases, and 5 bases stayed unmatched.

The genes are TRBV9 and TRBJ1-3, with 8 bases matching TRBD1. This CDR3 contains 15 residues. The V and J ends lost 7 bases and 0 bases, in that order; junction bases with no gene match: 6. The germline V gene has CDR1 SGDLS and CDR2 YYNGEE. CDR3 nucleotides: TGTGCCAGCGGAGGACAGGGAACCTCTGGAAACACCATATATTTT. It yields the protein CASGGQGTSGNTIYF.

The CDR3 protein is CASGDRDYGYTF. CDR3 bases: TGTGCCAGCGGGGACAGAGACTATGGCTACACCTTC. The V gene is TRBV12-1, the J gene TRBJ1-2; the table's D call of TRBD1 was not tested on the DNA. TRBV12-1 constitutes a pseudogene. This CDR3 has 12 amino acids.

The chain joins TRBV4-3 to TRBJ2-1; perhaps TRBD2 as D (6 bases). V shed 0 bases and J shed 6 bases, with 12 bases lying between them. Germline CDR1 LGHNA, CDR2 YSLEER. The CDR3 extends over 15 amino acids. The CDR3 DNA is TGCGCCAGCAGCCAAGACCGGCGGAGGGTCAATGAGCAGTTCTTC. Translated: CASSQDRRRVNEQFF.

The chain combines TRBV6-6 with TRBJ2-4, with 7 bases fitting TRBD1. Germline CDR1 MNHNY, CDR2 SVGAGI (reference sequence). This CDR3 is built from 12 residues. Germline trimming cut 10 bases from V and 5 bases from J; bases unmatched to any gene: 5. The chain's CDR3 is CATGQSENIQYF. CDR3 bases: TGTGCCACGGGACAGAGTGAAAACATTCAGTACTTC.

This rearrangement joins TRBV19 to TRBJ1-1, with 7 bases that match TRBD1. The CDR3 loop spans 16 amino acids. Trimming removed 3 bases from V and 1 base from J; junction bases left unmatched: 8. Germline V gene sequence: CDR1 LNHDA, CDR2 SQIVND (reference sequence). CDR3 amino acids: CASSMAGTVKNTEAFF. The CDR3 coding sequence is TGTGCCAGTAGTATGGCGGGGACAGTAAAGAACACTGAAGCTTTCTTT.

The chain has TRBV4-2 and TRBJ2-1, with 7 positions matching TRBD2. V trimming: 0 bases; J trimming: 4 bases; junction bases outside the gene matches: 6. Germline V gene sequence: CDR1 LGHNA, CDR2 YNFKEQ. The CDR3 spans 16 residues. In nucleotides, the CDR3 is TGTGCCAGCAGCCAAGAAGTATCTAGCGGTTACAATGAGCAGTTCTTC. Protein: CASSQEVSSGYNEQFF.